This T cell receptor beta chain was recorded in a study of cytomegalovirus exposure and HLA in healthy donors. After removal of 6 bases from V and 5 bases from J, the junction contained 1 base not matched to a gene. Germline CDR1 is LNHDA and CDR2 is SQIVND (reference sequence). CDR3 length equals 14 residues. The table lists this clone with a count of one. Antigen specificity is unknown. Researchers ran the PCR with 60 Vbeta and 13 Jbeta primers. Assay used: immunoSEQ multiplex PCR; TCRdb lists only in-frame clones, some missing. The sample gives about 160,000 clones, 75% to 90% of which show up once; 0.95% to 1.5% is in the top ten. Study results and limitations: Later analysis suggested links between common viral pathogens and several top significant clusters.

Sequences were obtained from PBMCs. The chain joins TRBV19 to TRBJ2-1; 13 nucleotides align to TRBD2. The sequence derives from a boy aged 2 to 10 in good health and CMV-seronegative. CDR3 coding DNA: TGTGCCAGTAGGACTAGCGGGAGGAACAATGAGCAGTTCTTC. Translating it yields CASRTSGRNNEQFF. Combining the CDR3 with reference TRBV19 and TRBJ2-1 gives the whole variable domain DGGITQSPKYLFRKEGQNVTLSCEQNLNHDAMYWYRQDPGQGLRLIYYSQIVNDFQKGDIAEGYSVSREKKESFPLTVTSAQKNPTAFYLCASRTSGRNNEQFFGPGTRLTVL.